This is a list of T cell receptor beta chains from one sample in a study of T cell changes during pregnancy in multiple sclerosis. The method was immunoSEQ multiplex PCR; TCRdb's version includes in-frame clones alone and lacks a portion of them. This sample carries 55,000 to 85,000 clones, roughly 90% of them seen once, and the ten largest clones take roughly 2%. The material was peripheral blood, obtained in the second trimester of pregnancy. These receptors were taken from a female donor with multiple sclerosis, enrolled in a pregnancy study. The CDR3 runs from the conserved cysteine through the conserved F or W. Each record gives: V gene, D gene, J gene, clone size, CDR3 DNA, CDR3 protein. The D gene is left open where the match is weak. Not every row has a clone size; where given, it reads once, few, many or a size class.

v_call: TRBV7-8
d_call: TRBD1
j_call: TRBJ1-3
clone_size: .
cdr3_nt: TGTGCCAGCAGCTTTGGACAGGCGGGTTCTGGAAACACCATATATTTT
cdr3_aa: CASSFGQAGSGNTIYF

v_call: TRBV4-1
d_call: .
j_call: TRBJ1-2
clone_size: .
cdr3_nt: TGCGCCAGCAGCCAAGACAGGGGCGATGGCTACACCTTC
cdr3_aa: CASSQDRGDGYTF

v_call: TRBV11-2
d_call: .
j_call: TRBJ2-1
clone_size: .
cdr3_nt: TGTGCCAGCAGCTTATTCGCCGGGAGCCACAATGAGCAGTTCTTC
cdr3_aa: CASSLFAGSHNEQFF

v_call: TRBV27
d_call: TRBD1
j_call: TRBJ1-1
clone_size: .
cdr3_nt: TGTGCCAGCAGTCCGACAGGGTCGAACACTGAAGCTTTCTTT
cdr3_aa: CASSPTGSNTEAFF

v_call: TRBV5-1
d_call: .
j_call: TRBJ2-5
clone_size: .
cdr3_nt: TGCGCCAGCAGCTTGGGGGCGTATGAGACCCAGTACTTC
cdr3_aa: CASSLGAYETQYF

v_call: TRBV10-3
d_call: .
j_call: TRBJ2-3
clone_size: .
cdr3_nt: TGTGCCATCAGTGACGTATCAGATACGCAGTATTTT
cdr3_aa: CAISDVSDTQYF

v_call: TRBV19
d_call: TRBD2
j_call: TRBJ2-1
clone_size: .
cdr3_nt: TGTGCCAGTAGCCCACCCTCTAGCGGGTCTGGGAACAATGAGCAGTTCTTC
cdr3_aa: CASSPPSSGSGNNEQFF

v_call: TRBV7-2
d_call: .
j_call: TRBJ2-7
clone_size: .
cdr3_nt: TGTGCCAGCAGCCTCACAGGGGGGGAATACGAGCAGTACTTC
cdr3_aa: CASSLTGGEYEQYF

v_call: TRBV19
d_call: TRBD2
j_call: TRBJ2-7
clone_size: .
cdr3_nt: TGTGCCAGTAGTATTGGCGGGGGGCCCCCCTACGAGCAGTACTTC
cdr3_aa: CASSIGGGPPYEQYF

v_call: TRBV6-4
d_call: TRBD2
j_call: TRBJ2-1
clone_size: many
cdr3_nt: TGTGCCAGCAGTGACACGGGGACTAGCTCCTACAATGAGCAGTTCTTC
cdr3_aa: CASSDTGTSSYNEQFF

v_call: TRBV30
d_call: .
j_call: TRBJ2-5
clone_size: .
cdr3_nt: TGTGCCTGGAGTTCGGGACTGTCGGAGACCCAGTACTTC
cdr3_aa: CAWSSGLSETQYF

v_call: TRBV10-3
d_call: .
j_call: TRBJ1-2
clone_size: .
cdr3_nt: TGTGCCATCAGGGGGACACCTAACTATGGCTACACCTTC
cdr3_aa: CAIRGTPNYGYTF

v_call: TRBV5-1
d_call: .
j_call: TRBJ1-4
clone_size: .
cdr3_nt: TGCGCCAGCAGCGGCAACAGGGCTGTTAATGAAAAACTGTTTTTT
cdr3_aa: CASSGNRAVNEKLFF

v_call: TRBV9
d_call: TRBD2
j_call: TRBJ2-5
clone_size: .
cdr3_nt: TGTGCCAGCAGCGTACGTCCTAGCGGGGGGAAAGAGACCCAGTACTTC
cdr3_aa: CASSVRPSGGKETQYF

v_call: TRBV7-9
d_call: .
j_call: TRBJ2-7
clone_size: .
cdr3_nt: TGTGCCAGCAGCGGGGGCGTGGGCCACGATCGATCCTACGAGCAGTACTTC
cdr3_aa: CASSGGVGHDRSYEQYF

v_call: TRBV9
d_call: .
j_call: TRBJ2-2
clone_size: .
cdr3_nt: TGTGCCAGCAGCGTAGCGTTGGCTGGGACACCGAACACCGGGGAGCTGTTTTTT
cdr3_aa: CASSVALAGTPNTGELFF

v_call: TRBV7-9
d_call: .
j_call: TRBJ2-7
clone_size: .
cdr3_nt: TGTGCCAGCAGCAGGGGCGACGAGCAGTACTTC
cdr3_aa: CASSRGDEQYF

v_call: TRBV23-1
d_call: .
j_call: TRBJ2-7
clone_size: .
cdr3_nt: TGCGCCACCCCAGTTACCTACGAGCAGTACTTC
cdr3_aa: CATPVTYEQYF

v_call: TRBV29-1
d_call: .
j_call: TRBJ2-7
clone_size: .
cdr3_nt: TGCAGCGTTGTGTCCAGATCCTACGAGCAGTACTTC
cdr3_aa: CSVVSRSYEQYF

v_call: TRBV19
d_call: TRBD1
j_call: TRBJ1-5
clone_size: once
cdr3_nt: TGTGCCAGTAAATCCGGGACAGGTAGCAATCAGCCCCAGCATTTT
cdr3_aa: CASKSGTGSNQPQHF